This T cell receptor beta chain comes out of a study of early T cells in non-severe SARS-CoV-2 infection. Study at large: Sequencing was performed on bulk RNA from unsorted whole blood, leaving chains unpaired.

For this clonotype: Its antigen is unknown.

A single record per CDR3 protein comes from TCRdb applying MiXCR to the 5' RACE reads. Of tens of thousands of distinct CDR3 sequences listed, around 6.6% are singletons. Whole-study results and caveats: Matching results from VDJdb favored anti-spike CD8 responses, leaving private and CD4 specificities undetected.

Germline lookup yields CDR1 GTSNPN and CDR2 SVGIG (reference sequence). The J segment lost 3 bases and the V segment lost 0 bases, leaving 4 bases of the junction unmatched. This CDR3 contains 15 residues. The sample was whole blood. The chain employs TRBV30 and TRBJ2-2; 7 positions match TRBD1. This clonotype was sampled from an adult who was a healthcare worker with PCR-confirmed SARS-CoV-2 infection or an uninfected control (not recorded which). Here the CDR3 DNA reads TGTGCCTGGAGTGTAGGGACAGAGCACACCGGGGAGCTGTTTTTT. This sequence encodes CAWSVGTEHTGELFF. Complete variable domain (other parts from reference TRBV30 and TRBJ2-2): SQTIHQWPATLVQPVGSPLSLECTVEGTSNPNLYWYRQAAGRGLQLLFYSVGIGQISSEVPQNLSASRPQDRQFILSSKKLLLSDSGFYLCAWSVGTEHTGELFFGEGSRLTVL.